The 30 T cell receptor beta chains given below trace back to one sample, sequenced in a study of human T cells and chemical hapten exposure. Via MiXCR, TCRdb re-called the 5' RACE reads, giving one row per CDR3 protein. The data contain some 150,000 distinct CDR3 sequences, around 4.1% of them singletons. Total RNA extraction was carried out from unfractionated whole blood. The receptors were sampled from a female donor in good health.

In this sample, this clonotype turned up many times. The chain has TRBV5-1 and TRBJ2-2, with 7 bases aligning to TRBD1. The germline V gene encodes CDR1 SGHRS and CDR2 YFSETQ. Unmatched junction bases numbered 8, after V lost 4 bases and J lost 5 bases. The CDR3 has 15 residues. The CDR3 is CASSLRQGDTGELFF. CDR3 DNA sequence: TGCGCCAGCAGCCTACGACAGGGAGATACCGGGGAGCTGTTTTTT. Full variable domain (remainder filled in from reference TRBV5-1 and TRBJ2-2): KAGVTQTPRYLIKTRGQQVTLSCSPISGHRSVSWYQQTPGQGLQFLFEYFSETQRNKGNFPGRFSGRQFSNSRSEMNVSTLELGDSALYLCASSLRQGDTGELFFGEGSRLTVL.

J is TRBJ2-3 and V is TRBV14, with unresolved D. Germline CDR1 is SGHDN and CDR2 is FVKESK. This CDR3 comprises 12 residues. The V and J ends lost 1 base and 8 bases respectively, with 7 bases between them. CDR3 region: CASSQVSATQYF. The CDR3 nucleotides read TGTGCCAGCAGCCAAGTTTCGGCTACGCAGTATTTT.

On this clonotype: A much larger clone lies one base from this, so it may be a read error. The conserved closing phenylalanine or tryptophan is absent in this CDR3, likely reflecting a read error. V gene TRBV2 combines with J gene TRBJ2-1; TRBD2 is a possible D gene (5 bases). The germline gives CDR1 SNHLY, CDR2 FYNNEI. Deletions cut 1 base from V and 3 bases from J, with 7 bases between. The CDR3 spans 14 residues. The CDR3 region is CASSEERGYNEQFS. CDR3 DNA sequence: TGTGCCAGCAGTGAAGAACGGGGCTACAATGAGCAGTTCTCC.

The sample holds many counts of this clonotype. The CDR3 nucleotides read TGTGCCAGCAGTTTCGGTGGTTGGGGGGGCGCATCTCAGCCCCAGCATTTT. This gives the protein CASSFGGWGGASQPQHF. V is TRBV28 and J is TRBJ1-5; tentative D call: TRBD1 (6 bases). Trimming stripped 3 bases from V and 6 bases from J, with 21 bases between. This CDR3 has 17 amino acids. Germline V gene lookup returns CDR1 MDHEN and CDR2 SYDVKM. Looking up the rest from reference TRBV28 and TRBJ1-5 gives the full variable domain: DVKVTQSSRYLVKRTGEKVFLECVQDMDHENMFWYRQDPGLGLRLIYFSYDVKMKEKGDIPEGYSVSREKKERFSLILESASTNQTSMYLCASSFGGWGGASQPQHFGDGTRLSIL.

The table lists this clonotype with many counts. The genes are TRBV18 and TRBJ1-5, with D uncertain. With 5 bases removed from V and 5 bases from J, the gap between germline ends came to 7 bases. Per germline, CDR1 KGHSH and CDR2 LQKENI. The CDR3 spans 12 residues. CDR3 nucleotides: TGTGCCAGCTCAGAAGACCATCAGCCCCAGCATTTT. This codes for CASSEDHQPQHF.

This clonotype was seen only a few times. The J gene is TRBJ2-1, the V gene TRBV12-3 or TRBV12-4, with D maybe TRBD2 (6 bases). Trimming removed 0 bases at V and 6 bases at J, with 9 bases between. This CDR3 has 14 residues. CDR3 sequence reads: CASSLAGGVNEQFF. CDR3 in DNA: TGTGCCAGCAGTTTAGCGGGCGGGGTCAATGAGCAGTTCTTC.

This clonotype appeared many times. This chain connects TRBV3-1 to TRBJ2-3, with D possibly being TRBD1 (6 bases). CDR1 LGHDT and CDR2 YNNKEL come from the germline V gene (reference sequence). The CDR3 runs to 16 residues. With 3 bases removed from V and 6 bases from J, the gap between germline ends came to 19 bases. CDR3 sequence: CASSHGEGDRIDTQYF. The CDR3 nucleotides are TGTGCCAGCAGCCACGGTGAGGGGGATCGTATTGATACGCAGTATTTT.

This clonotype was detected only a few times. The gene calls are TRBV4-1 and TRBJ2-1; 10 nucleotides match TRBD2. Germline CDR1 reads MGHRA; CDR2 reads YSYEKL. The CDR3 covers 15 residues. J lost 4 bases, V lost 4 bases, and 4 bases had no gene match. The CDR3 here is CASSPTSGEYNEQFF. The DNA of the CDR3 is TGCGCCAGCAGCCCAACTAGCGGGGAGTACAATGAGCAGTTCTTC.

This clonotype was observed many times. V and J are TRBV20-1 and TRBJ2-4; TRBD2 matches 10 bases. Germline V gene sequence: CDR1 DFQATT, CDR2 SNEGSKA (reference sequence). V shed 0 bases and J 4 bases; nucleotides not matched to a gene: 6. The CDR3 is 16 amino acids. The CDR3 DNA sequence: TGCAGTGCTAGAGAGTTGAGCGGGGGGGCAAAAAACATTCAGTACTTC. Protein product: CSARELSGGAKNIQYF.

This clonotype came up a few times. The rearrangement uses TRBV19 and TRBJ1-5; TRBD1 matches at 7 bases. The V and J ends lost 7 bases and 3 bases, in that order; junction bases with no gene match: 9. This CDR3 has 15 residues. Germline loops: CDR1 LNHDA, CDR2 SQIVND (reference sequence). CDR3 sequence (DNA): TGTGCCAGTACCCTGGGGGACAGTCCCAATCAGCCCCAGCATTTT. Translation gives CASTLGDSPNQPQHF.

The sample holds many counts of this clonotype. CDR3: CASSLTSANEQFF. Written as DNA, the CDR3 is TGTGCCAGCAGTTTAACTAGCGCTAATGAGCAGTTCTTC. The V call is TRBV12-3 or TRBV12-4, the J call TRBJ2-1, with 7 bases that match TRBD2. The CDR3 loop spans 13 amino acids. The V gene end was trimmed by 2 bases and the J gene end by 7 bases; junction bases not matched to a gene: 2.

This clonotype was picked up many times. This sequence joins TRBV6-2 or TRBV6-3 and TRBJ1-5, with 8 bases that match TRBD1. V shed 5 bases, J shed 0 bases, and the junction held 6 bases outside the gene matches. Germline V gene sequence: CDR1 MNHEY, CDR2 SVGEGT. The CDR3 totals 16 residues. The CDR3 region has the DNA TGTGCCAGCAGTCGCGGGCAGGGGGCTAGCAATCAGCCCCAGCATTTT. This sequence encodes CASSRGQGASNQPQHF.

This clonotype was counted ten times or more. DNA for the CDR3: TGTGCCAGCAGGGGGCCAGATGCAACTAATGAAAAACTGTTTTTT. This encodes CASRGPDATNEKLFF. This sequence joins TRBV25-1 and TRBJ1-4, with D possibly TRBD1 on 5 matching bases. V was pared by 6 bases and J by 0 bases, with 11 bases between. The germline gives CDR1 MGHDK, CDR2 SYGVNS. CDR3 length equals 15 residues.

This clonotype was detected ten times or more. The rearrangement uses TRBV6-1 and TRBJ2-1; 13 bases map to TRBD2. V shed 6 bases and J 5 bases; nucleotides not matched to a gene: 13. This CDR3 has 18 residues. Germline loops: CDR1 MNHNS, CDR2 SASEGT. The CDR3 protein is CASRTERTSGGADNEQFF. CDR3 nucleotide sequence: TGTGCCAGCAGGACGGAACGAACTAGCGGGGGGGCTGACAATGAGCAGTTCTTC.

This clonotype was observed many times. This sequence joins TRBV6-1 and TRBJ2-1, with unresolved D. V shed 8 bases and J shed 0 bases, with 11 bases lying between them. The CDR3 contains 14 residues. Per germline, CDR1 MNHNS and CDR2 SASEGT. DNA for the CDR3: TGTGCCAGCCAGGAGATACGCTCCTACAATGAGCAGTTCTTC. Translation: CASQEIRSYNEQFF.

This clonotype has a count of ten or more. V usage is TRBV29-1 and J usage is TRBJ1-1; 7 nucleotides line up with TRBD1. The V and J ends lost 4 bases and 0 bases, in that order; junction bases with no gene match: 2. Germline CDR1 SQVTM, CDR2 ANQGSEA. This CDR3 is 13 amino acids long. In DNA form, the CDR3 reads TGCAGCGTTGTCGGACAGGTGAACACTGAAGCTTTCTTT. This translates into CSVVGQVNTEAFF.

This clonotype showed up just a few times. V gene TRBV9 combines with J gene TRBJ2-3; 13 bases map to TRBD2. The CDR3 runs 16 residues. CDR1 and CDR2 (germline): SGDLS, YYNGEE. After removal of 1 base from V and 4 bases from J, the junction contained 3 bases not matched to a gene. The CDR3 protein is CASSVSTSGGADTQYF. The CDR3 DNA reads TGTGCCAGCAGCGTAAGCACTAGCGGGGGGGCAGATACGCAGTATTTT.

Many counts were recorded for this clonotype. The chain uses TRBV9 and TRBJ2-7, with TRBD2 identical over 10 bases. The ends lost 3 bases at V and 6 bases at J; junction bases unmatched: 9. The germline V gene encodes CDR1 SGDLS and CDR2 YYNGEE. The CDR3 contains 15 residues. The CDR3 here is CASSGERGGPLEQYF. DNA for the CDR3: TGTGCCAGCAGCGGAGAGCGGGGGGGCCCACTCGAGCAGTACTTC.

In its sample, this clonotype was seen many times. V is TRBV5-1 and J is TRBJ2-1, with D tentatively TRBD1 or TRBD2 (5 bases each). The CDR3 consists of 16 residues. The germline V gene encodes CDR1 SGHRS and CDR2 YFSETQ. The ends were cut back, 2 bases at V and 10 bases at J, with 22 bases in the middle. The CDR3 spells CASSFYREGPLKEQFF. The CDR3 coding sequence is TGCGCCAGCAGCTTTTATCGAGAGGGGCCCCTCAAGGAGCAGTTCTTC.

This clonotype has at least ten counts. This chain links TRBV29-1 with TRBJ1-1, with D possibly TRBD1 on 5 matching bases. The V gene's germline CDR1 is SQVTM and CDR2 ANQGSEA. The CDR3 is 15 amino acids. The V end was cut by 0 bases, the J end by 1 base, with 12 bases between. CDR3 nucleotides: TGCAGCGTTGAAGATCTTGGGGGTCAGAACACTGAAGCTTTCTTT. It is translated as CSVEDLGGQNTEAFF.

This clonotype was counted only a few times. This chain connects TRBV5-1 to TRBJ2-6, with 7 bases aligning to TRBD1. Germline V gene data show CDR1 as SGHRS and CDR2 as YFSETQ. The CDR3 is made up of 17 amino acids. Trimming cost V 1 base and J 0 bases; bases outside gene matches: 4. CDR3 residues: CASSLLGTDSGANVLTF. DNA for the CDR3: TGCGCCAGCAGCTTGTTGGGGACAGACTCTGGGGCCAACGTCCTGACTTTC.

This clonotype was recorded a few times. This chain connects TRBV4-2 to TRBJ2-5; D gene unclear. Deletions cut 4 bases from V and 2 bases from J, with 23 bases between. Germline V lookup: CDR1 LGHNA, CDR2 YNFKEQ. The CDR3 has 18 amino acids. The CDR3 is CASSPKVGRAGKQETQYF. The CDR3 region has the DNA TGTGCCAGCAGCCCGAAAGTCGGAAGGGCCGGAAAACAAGAGACCCAGTACTTC.

This clonotype was seen ten or more times. The chain recombines TRBV28 with TRBJ2-3; a possible D gene is TRBD2 (6 bases). Trimming shortened V by 2 bases and J by 1 base, and 13 bases separated the two germline ends. CDR1 and CDR2 (germline): MDHEN, SYDVKM. CDR3 length: 16 residues. The CDR3 loop reads CASSLLSGGGTDTQYF. CDR3 nucleotides: TGTGCCAGCAGTTTACTATCAGGCGGGGGCACAGATACGCAGTATTTT.

In its sample, this clonotype was seen many times. The chain has TRBV12-3 or TRBV12-4 and TRBJ1-1; no firm D call. This CDR3 has 13 amino acids. Trimming removed 5 bases from V and 3 bases from J, with 10 bases in between. The CDR3 DNA reads as TGTGCCAGCAGTCTCCCTATCCACACTGAAGCTTTCTTT. It encodes CASSLPIHTEAFF.

A few counts support this clonotype. The DNA for the CDR3 is TGTGCCAGCAGTTTACGGGGACAGCAGAATGAAAAACTGTTTTTT. This codes for CASSLRGQQNEKLFF. The chain links TRBV27 to TRBJ1-4, with TRBD1 matching over 7 bases. Germline CDR1 and CDR2: MNHEY and SMNVEV (reference sequence). V gave up 2 bases and J gave up 5 bases; unmatched junction bases: 5. This CDR3 comprises 15 residues.

This clonotype showed up just a few times. The CDR3 DNA follows: TGTGCCAGCAGCTGGGGGTCGAGGCCCCAGCATTTT. Protein sequence: CASSWGSRPQHF. The rearrangement links TRBV5-8 to TRBJ1-5; D might be TRBD1 (5 bases). Germline CDR1 and CDR2: SGHTS and YDEGEE. V lost 3 bases and J 9 bases, leaving 10 bases between the germline ends. This CDR3 has 12 residues.

This clonotype came up many times. This chain connects TRBV12-3 or TRBV12-4 to TRBJ1-4; 8 positions agree with TRBD1. The junction had 6 bases not matched to a gene; V was cut back by 4 bases and J by 8 bases. CDR3 length: 14 amino acids. The CDR3 DNA follows: TGTGCCAGCAGTTCCGACAGGGGTGGCGAAAAACTGTTTTTT. This translates into CASSSDRGGEKLFF.

This clonotype was seen ten or more times. The chain couples TRBV18 to TRBJ1-4; tentatively, D is TRBD1 (6 bases). The CDR3 is 15 amino acids. Trimming removed 0 bases from V and 5 bases from J, with 10 bases in between. Germline values: CDR1 KGHSH, CDR2 LQKENI. The CDR3 sequence is CASSPPIGQNEKLFF. The CDR3 region has the DNA TGTGCCAGCTCACCACCGATCGGACAGAATGAAAAACTGTTTTTT.

This clonotype was counted only a few times. The chain carries TRBV9 and TRBJ1-2; D gene uncertain. Germline-derived CDR1 and CDR2 are SGDLS and YYNGEE. The CDR3 runs 15 residues. The V end lost 4 bases, the J end lost 2 bases, and 15 bases lay between the germline ends. CDR3 sequence (DNA): TGTGCCAGCAGCCCTACCTCCGCGGGGAACTATGGCTACACCTTC. Its translation is CASSPTSAGNYGYTF.

Ten or more counts support this clonotype. The V call is TRBV4-3, the J call TRBJ2-7; TRBD2 matches 11 bases. V lost 3 bases, J lost 3 bases, and 10 bases stayed unmatched. Germline CDR1 reads LGHNA; CDR2 reads YSLEER. This CDR3 is built from 17 residues. The CDR3 loop reads CASSQGILAGDFYEQYF. DNA of the CDR3: TGCGCCAGCAGCCAGGGGATACTAGCGGGAGACTTCTACGAGCAGTACTTC.